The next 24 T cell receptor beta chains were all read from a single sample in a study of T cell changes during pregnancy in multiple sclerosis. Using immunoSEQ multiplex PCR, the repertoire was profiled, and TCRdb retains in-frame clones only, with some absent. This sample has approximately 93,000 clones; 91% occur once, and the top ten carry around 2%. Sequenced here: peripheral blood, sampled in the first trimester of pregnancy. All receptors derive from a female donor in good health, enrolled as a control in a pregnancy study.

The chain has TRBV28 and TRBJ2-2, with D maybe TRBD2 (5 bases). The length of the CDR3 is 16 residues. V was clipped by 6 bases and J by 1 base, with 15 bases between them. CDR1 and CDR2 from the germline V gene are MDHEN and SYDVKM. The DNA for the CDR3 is TGTGCCAGCAGCCGCCCGGGAATAGGGAACACCGGGGAGCTGTTTTTT. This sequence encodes CASSRPGIGNTGELFF.

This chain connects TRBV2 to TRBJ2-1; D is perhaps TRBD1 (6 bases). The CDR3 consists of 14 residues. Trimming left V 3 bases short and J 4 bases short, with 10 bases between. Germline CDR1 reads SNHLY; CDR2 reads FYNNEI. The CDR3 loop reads CASSDRTVYNEQFF. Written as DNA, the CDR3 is TGTGCCAGCAGTGATAGGACAGTTTACAATGAGCAGTTCTTC.

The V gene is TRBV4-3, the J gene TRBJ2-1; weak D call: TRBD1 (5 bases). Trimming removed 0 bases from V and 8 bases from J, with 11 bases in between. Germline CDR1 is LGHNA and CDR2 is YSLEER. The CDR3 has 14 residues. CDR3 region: CASSQESGHYEQFF. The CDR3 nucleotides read TGCGCCAGCAGCCAAGAGTCAGGACATTATGAGCAGTTCTTC.

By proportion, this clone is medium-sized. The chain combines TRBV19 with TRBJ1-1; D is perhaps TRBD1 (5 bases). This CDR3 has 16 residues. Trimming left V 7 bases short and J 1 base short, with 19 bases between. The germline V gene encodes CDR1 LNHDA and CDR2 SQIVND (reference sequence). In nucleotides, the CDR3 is TGTGCCAGTACCGATGGGGGGGTCCTCACGAACACTGAAGCTTTCTTT. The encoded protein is CASTDGGVLTNTEAFF.

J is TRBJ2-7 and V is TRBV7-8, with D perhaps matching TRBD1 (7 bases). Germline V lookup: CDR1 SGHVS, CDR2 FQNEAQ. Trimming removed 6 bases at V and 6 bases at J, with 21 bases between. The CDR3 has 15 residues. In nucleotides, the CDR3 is TGTGCCAGCAGTCACAGGGGACTCGACTTTCGCGAGCAGTACTTC. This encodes CASSHRGLDFREQYF. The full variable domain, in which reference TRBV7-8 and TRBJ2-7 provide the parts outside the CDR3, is GAGVSQSPRYKVAKRGQDVALRCDPISGHVSLFWYQQALGQGPEFLTYFQNEAQLDKSGLPSDRFFAERPEGSVSTLKIQRTQQEDSAVYLCASSHRGLDFREQYFGPGTRLTVT.

The chain's CDR3 is CASSLGQLNTGELFF. As DNA, the CDR3 is TGTGCCAGCAGCTTGGGACAGCTGAACACCGGGGAGCTGTTTTTT. The chain uses TRBV5-5 and TRBJ2-2; a weak D match, TRBD1 (5 bases). Germline CDR1 and CDR2: SGHKS and YYEKEE (reference sequence). This CDR3 spans 15 amino acids. V was pared by 0 bases and J by 1 base, with 7 bases between.

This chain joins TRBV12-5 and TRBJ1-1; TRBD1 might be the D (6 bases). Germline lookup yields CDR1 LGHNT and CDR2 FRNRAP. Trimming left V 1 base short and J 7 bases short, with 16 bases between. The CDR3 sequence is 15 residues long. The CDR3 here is CASGLASGTSIEAFF. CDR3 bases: TGTGCTAGTGGTTTGGCCTCCGGGACATCGATTGAAGCTTTCTTT.

CDR3 in amino acids: CASSLQENTEAFF. The CDR3 DNA follows: TGTGCCAGCAGCTTACAGGAGAACACTGAAGCTTTCTTT. This sequence joins TRBV7-6 and TRBJ1-1, with D uncertain. The V end lost 2 bases, the J end lost 1 base, and 5 bases lay between the germline ends. Germline V gene lookup returns CDR1 SGHVS and CDR2 FNYEAQ. The CDR3 consists of 13 residues.

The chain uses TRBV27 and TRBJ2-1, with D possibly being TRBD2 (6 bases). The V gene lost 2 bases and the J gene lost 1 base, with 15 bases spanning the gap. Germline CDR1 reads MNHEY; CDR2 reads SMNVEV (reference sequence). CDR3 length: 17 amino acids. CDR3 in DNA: TGTGCCAGCAGTTTACCTCGGGGGTCTACATCCTACAATGAGCAGTTCTTC. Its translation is CASSLPRGSTSYNEQFF.

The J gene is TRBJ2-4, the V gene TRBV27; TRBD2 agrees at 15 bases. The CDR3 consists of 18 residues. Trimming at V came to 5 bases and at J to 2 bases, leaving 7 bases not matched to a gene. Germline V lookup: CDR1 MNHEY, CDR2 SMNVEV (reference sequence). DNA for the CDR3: TGTGCCAGCAGTATCGGGACTAGCGGGGGGATATCCAAAAACATTCAGTACTTC. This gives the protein CASSIGTSGGISKNIQYF.

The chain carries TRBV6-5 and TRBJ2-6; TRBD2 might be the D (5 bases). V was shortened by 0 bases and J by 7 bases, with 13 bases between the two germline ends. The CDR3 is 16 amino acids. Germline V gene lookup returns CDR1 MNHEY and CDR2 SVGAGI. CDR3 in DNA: TGTGCCAGCAGTTACTCGAGGGCTCTGGGAGCCAACGTCCTGACTTTC. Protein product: CASSYSRALGANVLTF.

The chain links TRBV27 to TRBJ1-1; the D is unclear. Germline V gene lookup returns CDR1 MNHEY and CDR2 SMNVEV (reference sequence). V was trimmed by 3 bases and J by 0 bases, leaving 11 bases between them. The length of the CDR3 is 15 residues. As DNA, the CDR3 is TGTGCCAGCAGTTTGCGGAGGGTGATGAACACTGAAGCTTTCTTT. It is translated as CASSLRRVMNTEAFF.

The CDR3 region is CASSQVGGNYGYTF. CDR3 DNA sequence: TGTGCCAGCAGCCAAGTCGGAGGGAACTATGGCTACACCTTC. V usage is TRBV4-2 and J usage is TRBJ1-2; D is ambiguous. V was pared by 1 base and J by 2 bases, with 8 bases between. The CDR3 covers 14 residues. The germline V gene encodes CDR1 LGHNA and CDR2 YNFKEQ.

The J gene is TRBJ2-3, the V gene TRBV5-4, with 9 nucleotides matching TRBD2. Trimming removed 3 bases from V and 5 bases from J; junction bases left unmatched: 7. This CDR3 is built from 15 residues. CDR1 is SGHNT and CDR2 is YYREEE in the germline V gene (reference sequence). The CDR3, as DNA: TGTGCCAGCAGCTCGGATGGACTAGCGAGAGATACGCAGTATTTT. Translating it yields CASSSDGLARDTQYF.

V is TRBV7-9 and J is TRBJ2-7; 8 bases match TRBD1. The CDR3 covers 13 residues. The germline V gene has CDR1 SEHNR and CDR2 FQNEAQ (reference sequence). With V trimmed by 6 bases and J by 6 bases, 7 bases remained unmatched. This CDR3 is CASRRDRPAEQYF. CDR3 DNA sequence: TGTGCCAGCAGACGGGACAGGCCGGCCGAGCAGTACTTC.

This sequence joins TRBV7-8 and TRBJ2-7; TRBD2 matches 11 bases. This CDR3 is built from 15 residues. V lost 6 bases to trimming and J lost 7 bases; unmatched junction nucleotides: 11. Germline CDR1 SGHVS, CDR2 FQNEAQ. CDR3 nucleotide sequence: TGTGCCAGCAGGAAAGGGACTAGCGGATTGGGAGAGCAGTACTTC. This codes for CASRKGTSGLGEQYF.

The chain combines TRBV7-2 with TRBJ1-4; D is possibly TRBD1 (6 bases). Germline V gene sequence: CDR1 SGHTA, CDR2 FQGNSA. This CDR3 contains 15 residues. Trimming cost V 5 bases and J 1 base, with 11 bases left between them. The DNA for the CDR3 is TGTGCCAGCAGCCTATCCAGGGGAACTAATGAAAAACTGTTTTTT. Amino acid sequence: CASSLSRGTNEKLFF.

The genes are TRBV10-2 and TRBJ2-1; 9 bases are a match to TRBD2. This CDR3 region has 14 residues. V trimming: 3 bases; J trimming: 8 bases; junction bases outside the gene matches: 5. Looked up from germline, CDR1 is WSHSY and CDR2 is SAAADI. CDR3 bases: TGCGCCAGCAGTGACGCGGGGGGGATCTATGAGCAGTTCTTC. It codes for CASSDAGGIYEQFF.

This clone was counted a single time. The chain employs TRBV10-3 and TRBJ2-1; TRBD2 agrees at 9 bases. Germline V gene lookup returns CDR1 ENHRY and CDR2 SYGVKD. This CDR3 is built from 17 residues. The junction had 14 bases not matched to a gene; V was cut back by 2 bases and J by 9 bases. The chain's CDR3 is CAISETALAGGHVEQFF. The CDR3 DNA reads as TGTGCCATCAGTGAGACCGCCCTGGCGGGGGGGCATGTTGAGCAGTTCTTC.

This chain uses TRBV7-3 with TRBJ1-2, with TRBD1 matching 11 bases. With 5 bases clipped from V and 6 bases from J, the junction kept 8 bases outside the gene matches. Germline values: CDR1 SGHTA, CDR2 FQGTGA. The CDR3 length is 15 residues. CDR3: CASSPGTGGSDGYTF. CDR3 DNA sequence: TGTGCCAGCAGCCCCGGGACAGGGGGATCGGATGGCTACACCTTC.

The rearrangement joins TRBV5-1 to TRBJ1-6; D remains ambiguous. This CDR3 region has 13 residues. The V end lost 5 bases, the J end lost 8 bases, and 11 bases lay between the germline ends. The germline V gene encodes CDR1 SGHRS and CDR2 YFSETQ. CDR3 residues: CASREERHSPLHF. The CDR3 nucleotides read TGCGCCAGCAGGGAAGAGCGCCATTCACCCCTCCACTTT.

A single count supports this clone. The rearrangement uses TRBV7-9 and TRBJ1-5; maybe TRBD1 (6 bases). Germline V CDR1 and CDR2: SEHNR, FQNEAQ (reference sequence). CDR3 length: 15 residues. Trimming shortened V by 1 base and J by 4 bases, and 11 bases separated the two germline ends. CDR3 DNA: TGTGCCAGCAGCTTAGACGGACAGCGAAATCAGCCCCAGCATTTT. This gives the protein CASSLDGQRNQPQHF.

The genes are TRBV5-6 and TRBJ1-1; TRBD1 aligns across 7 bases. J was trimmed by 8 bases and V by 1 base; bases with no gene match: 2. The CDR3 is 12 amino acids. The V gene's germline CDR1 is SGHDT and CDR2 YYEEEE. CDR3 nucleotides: TGTGCCAGCAGCTTGAAGGACAGGGAAGCTTTCTTT. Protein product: CASSLKDREAFF. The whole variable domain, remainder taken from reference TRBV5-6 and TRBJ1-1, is DAGVTQSPTHLIKTRGQQVTLRCSPKSGHDTVSWYQQALGQGPQFIFQYYEEEERQRGNFPDRFSGHQFPNYSSELNVNALLLGDSALYLCASSLKDREAFFGQGTRLTVV.

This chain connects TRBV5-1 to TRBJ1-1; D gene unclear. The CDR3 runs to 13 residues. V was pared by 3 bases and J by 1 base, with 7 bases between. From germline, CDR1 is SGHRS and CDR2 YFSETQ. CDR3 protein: CASSWAANTEAFF. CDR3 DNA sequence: TGCGCCAGCAGCTGGGCAGCGAACACTGAAGCTTTCTTT.